Listed below are T cell receptor beta chains from one sample, sequenced in a study of CD8+CD57+ T cells in acquired aplastic anemia. TCRdb redid the calling of the reads with MiXCR, one entry per CDR3 protein. The table has roughly 200,000 distinct CDR3 sequences, about 59% seen once. The sample was sorted CD4+, CD8+, or CD8+CD57+ T cells (not recorded which) from PBMCs. These receptors were collected from a human donor in good health. Each CDR3 is given with its conserved first and last residue. The order of the fields is D gene, V gene, J gene, clone size, CDR3 protein, CDR3 DNA. A D gene is named only where the DNA matches it firmly. Not every row has a clone size; where given, it reads once, few, many or a size class.

d_gene: TRBD1
v_gene: TRBV20-1
j_gene: TRBJ2-7
abundance: NA
CDR3aa: CSAPGGGDRDSYEQYF
CDR3nt: TGCAGTGCCCCTGGGGGGGGGGACAGGGACTCCTACGAGCAGTACTTC

d_gene: NA
v_gene: TRBV6-4
j_gene: TRBJ2-2
abundance: few
CDR3aa: CASSLGLNTGELFF
CDR3nt: TGTGCCAGCAGTTTAGGGCTGAACACCGGGGAGCTGTTTTTT

d_gene: TRBD2
v_gene: TRBV20-1
j_gene: TRBJ2-3
abundance: few
CDR3aa: CSARDVAGPKDTQYF
CDR3nt: TGCAGTGCTAGAGATGTAGCGGGACCGAAAGATACGCAGTATTTT

d_gene: TRBD2
v_gene: TRBV2
j_gene: TRBJ2-1
abundance: NA
CDR3aa: CAREGVFGLAANNEQFF
CDR3nt: TGTGCTAGAGAGGGCGTCTTCGGACTAGCGGCAAACAATGAGCAGTTCTTC

d_gene: NA
v_gene: TRBV3-1
j_gene: TRBJ2-5
abundance: NA
CDR3aa: CASSQIHTEETQYF
CDR3nt: TGTGCCAGCAGCCAGATACATACGGAAGAGACCCAGTACTTC

d_gene: TRBD2
v_gene: TRBV7-2
j_gene: TRBJ2-1
abundance: NA
CDR3aa: CASSPMGTSGRAYNEQFF
CDR3nt: TGTGCCAGCAGCCCGATGGGGACTAGCGGGAGAGCCTACAATGAGCAGTTCTTC

d_gene: NA
v_gene: TRBV19
j_gene: TRBJ1-5
abundance: once
CDR3aa: CASSALGGVQPQHF
CDR3nt: TGTGCCAGTAGTGCACTCGGGGGCGTTCAGCCCCAGCATTTT

d_gene: TRBD1
v_gene: TRBV12-3/TRBV12-4
j_gene: TRBJ1-3
abundance: once
CDR3aa: CASSDRGTIYF
CDR3nt: TGTGCCAGCAGTGACAGGGGAACCATATATTTT

d_gene: TRBD2
v_gene: TRBV19
j_gene: TRBJ2-2
abundance: NA
CDR3aa: CASSIGSGGLNTGELFF
CDR3nt: TGTGCCAGTAGTATCGGTAGCGGGGGCCTGAACACCGGGGAGCTGTTTTTT

d_gene: NA
v_gene: TRBV7-9
j_gene: TRBJ1-1
abundance: NA
CDR3aa: CASSLMGYAEAFF
CDR3nt: TGTGCCAGCAGCTTAATGGGGTACGCCGAAGCTTTCTTT

d_gene: TRBD2
v_gene: TRBV7-8
j_gene: TRBJ2-3
abundance: NA
CDR3aa: CASSLTRLASTDTQYF
CDR3nt: TGTGCCAGCAGCCTGACGAGACTAGCGAGCACAGATACGCAGTATTTT